This T cell receptor (beta chain) derives from a study of T cells after somatic rescue of genetic block. Germline V lookup: CDR1 MGHRA, CDR2 YSYEKL. The CDR3 spans 17 residues. V was clipped by 4 bases and J by 6 bases, with 21 bases between them. Only in-frame clones appear in the TCRdb table, and some are missing; sequencing was by immunoSEQ multiplex PCR. The sample records some 74,000 clones, around 90% being singletons. This TCR derives from a young man. Sequenced input: peripheral blood mononuclear cells (PBMCs). V is TRBV4-1 and J is TRBJ2-2, with a possible D match to TRBD2 (6 bases). CDR3 protein: CASSLSGAGISAGELFF. DNA of the CDR3: TGCGCCAGCAGCCTCTCCGGGGCGGGGATTAGCGCCGGGGAGCTGTTTTTT.